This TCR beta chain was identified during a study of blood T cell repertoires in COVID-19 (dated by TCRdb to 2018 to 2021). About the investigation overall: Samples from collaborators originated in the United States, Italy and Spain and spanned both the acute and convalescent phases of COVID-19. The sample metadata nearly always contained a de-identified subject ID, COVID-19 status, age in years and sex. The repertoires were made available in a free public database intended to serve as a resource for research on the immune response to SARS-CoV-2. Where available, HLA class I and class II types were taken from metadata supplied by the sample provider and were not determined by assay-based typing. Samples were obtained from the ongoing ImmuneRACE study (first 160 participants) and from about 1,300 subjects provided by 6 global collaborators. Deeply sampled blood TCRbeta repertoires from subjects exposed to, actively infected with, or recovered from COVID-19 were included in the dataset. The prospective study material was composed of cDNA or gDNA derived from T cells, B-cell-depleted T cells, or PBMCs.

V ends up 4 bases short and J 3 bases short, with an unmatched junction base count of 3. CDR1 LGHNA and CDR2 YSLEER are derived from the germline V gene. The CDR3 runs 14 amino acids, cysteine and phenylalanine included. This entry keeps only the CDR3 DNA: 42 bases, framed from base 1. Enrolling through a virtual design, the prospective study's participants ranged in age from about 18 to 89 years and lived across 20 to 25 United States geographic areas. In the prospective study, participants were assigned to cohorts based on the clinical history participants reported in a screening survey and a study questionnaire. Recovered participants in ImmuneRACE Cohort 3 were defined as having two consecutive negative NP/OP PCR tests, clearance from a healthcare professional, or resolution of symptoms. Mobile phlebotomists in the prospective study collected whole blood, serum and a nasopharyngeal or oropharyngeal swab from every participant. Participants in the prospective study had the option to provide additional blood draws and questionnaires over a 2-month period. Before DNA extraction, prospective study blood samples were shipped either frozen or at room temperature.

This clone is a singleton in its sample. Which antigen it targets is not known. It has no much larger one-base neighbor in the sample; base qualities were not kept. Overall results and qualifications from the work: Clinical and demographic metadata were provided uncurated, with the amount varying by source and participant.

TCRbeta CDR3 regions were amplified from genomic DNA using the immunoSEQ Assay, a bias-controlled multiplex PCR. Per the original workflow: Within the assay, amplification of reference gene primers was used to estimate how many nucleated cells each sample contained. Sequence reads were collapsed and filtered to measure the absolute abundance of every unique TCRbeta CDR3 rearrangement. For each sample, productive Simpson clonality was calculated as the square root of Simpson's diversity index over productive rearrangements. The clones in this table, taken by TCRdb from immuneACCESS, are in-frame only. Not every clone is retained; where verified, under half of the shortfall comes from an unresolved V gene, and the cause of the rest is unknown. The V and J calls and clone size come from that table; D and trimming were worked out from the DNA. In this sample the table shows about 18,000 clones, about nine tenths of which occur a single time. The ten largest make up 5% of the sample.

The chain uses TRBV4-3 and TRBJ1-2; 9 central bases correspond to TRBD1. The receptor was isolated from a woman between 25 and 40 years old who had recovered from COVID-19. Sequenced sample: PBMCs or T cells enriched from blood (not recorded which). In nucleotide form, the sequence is TGCGCCAGCAGCCCCCGACAGGGGGACTATGGCTACACCTTC. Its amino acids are CASSPRQGDYGYTF.